These 32 T cell receptor beta chains came from one sample sequenced in a study of beta chain features in type 1 diabetes. Study-wide points: For Type 1 diabetes patients, all four CD4+ subsets carried TCRB CDR3s that were moderately but significantly shorter.

What was sequenced were expressed TCRB transcripts, since all of the isolated RNA had been reverse transcribed. Clones were sequenced by immunoSEQ multiplex PCR, and TCRdb holds only the in-frame ones, with some missing. Of 200,000 to 300,000 clones in the sample, roughly a tenth were seen once. No antigen has been assigned to these receptors. Sequencing was carried out using naive CD4+ T cells from blood. These receptors were obtained from a man younger than 45 with type 1 diabetes.

This clone was counted between two and nine times. This rearrangement joins TRBV29-1 to TRBJ2-5, with TRBD1 identical over 10 bases. This CDR3 comprises 14 residues. J gave up 4 bases and V 6 bases, and 8 bases lay outside the gene matches. Germline CDR1 is SQVTM and CDR2 is ANQGSEA. CDR3 protein: CSVYRDRGSETQYF. CDR3 DNA sequence: TGCAGCGTCTACCGGGACAGGGGATCAGAGACCCAGTACTTC.

In its sample, this clone was seen a few times. The chain links TRBV28 to TRBJ1-2, with 8 bases fitting TRBD1. This CDR3 has 15 amino acids. Trimming removed 6 bases from V and 7 bases from J; junction bases left unmatched: 13. CDR1 is MDHEN and CDR2 is SYDVKM in the germline V gene. CDR3 residues: CASRPPTDRGGGYTF. Here the CDR3 DNA reads TGTGCCAGCAGACCACCGACAGACAGGGGTGGTGGCTACACCTTC.

This clone was counted a few times. The chain joins TRBV5-1 to TRBJ2-1, with a weak D call TRBD2 (5 bases). The CDR3 runs 15 residues. Trimming removed 7 bases at V and 0 bases at J, with 14 bases between. Germline loops: CDR1 SGHRS, CDR2 YFSETQ. The CDR3 loop is CASSSGGFSYNEQFF. The CDR3 coding sequence is TGCGCCAGCTCCTCAGGAGGTTTCTCCTACAATGAGCAGTTCTTC.

The chain recombines TRBV9 with TRBJ1-1, with D unclear. The CDR3 extends over 14 amino acids. V was clipped by 0 bases and J by 1 base, with 7 bases between them. Germline CDR1 SGDLS, CDR2 YYNGEE. The CDR3 region is CASSVGHWNTEAFF. DNA of the CDR3: TGTGCCAGCAGCGTAGGACACTGGAACACTGAAGCTTTCTTT.

The V gene is TRBV30, the J gene TRBJ2-2; D gene uncertain. The CDR3 loop spans 11 amino acids. CDR1 is GTSNPN, CDR2 SVGIG, per germline (reference sequence). Trimming left V 0 bases short and J 8 bases short, with 4 bases between. CDR3 bases: TGTGCCTGGAGTGTTTCAGGGGAGCTGTTTTTT. Residues: CAWSVSGELFF. The full variable domain, with the rest looked up from reference TRBV30 and TRBJ2-2, is SQTIHQWPATLVQPVGSPLSLECTVEGTSNPNLYWYRQAAGRGLQLLFYSVGIGQISSEVPQNLSASRPQDRQFILSSKKLLLSDSGFYLCAWSVSGELFFGEGSRLTVL.

This clone has a handful of counts. The CDR3 here is CASSPRSGLSLTGYTF. CDR3 nucleotide sequence: TGTGCCAGCAGCCCGAGATCGGGGTTAAGTCTTACGGGCTACACCTTC. The genes are TRBV11-2 and TRBJ1-2; the D is unclear. V lost 5 bases and J lost 8, with 24 bases in between. The CDR3 contains 16 residues. CDR1 is SGHAT, CDR2 FQNNGV, per germline.

This chain uses TRBV7-8 with TRBJ1-6, with D possibly matching TRBD1 (6 bases). CDR3 length: 14 residues. Germline V lookup: CDR1 SGHVS, CDR2 FQNEAQ. V was shortened by 5 bases and J by 8 bases, with 13 bases between the two germline ends. The CDR3 region is CASSETGWDSPLHF. CDR3 nucleotide sequence: TGTGCCAGCAGCGAAACAGGGTGGGATTCACCCCTCCACTTT.

This clone has just a few counts. The chain links TRBV7-8 to TRBJ1-5; 7 bases map to TRBD1. Germline assignment: CDR1 SGHVS and CDR2 FQNEAQ. The CDR3 consists of 15 residues. V dropped 4 bases and J dropped 3; count of bases not matched to a gene: 6. CDR3 DNA: TGTGCCAGCAGCTCCTCGGGACAGCCCAATCAGCCCCAGCATTTT. It codes for CASSSSGQPNQPQHF.

This clone has just a few counts. The J gene is TRBJ2-3, the V gene TRBV18; D might be TRBD1 (6 bases). The V and J ends lost 2 bases and 1 base respectively, with 16 bases between them. This CDR3 region has 17 residues. Germline assignment: CDR1 KGHSH and CDR2 LQKENI. CDR3 sequence: CASSPRDIQGGTDTQYF. The DNA for the CDR3 is TGTGCCAGCTCACCAAGGGACATCCAGGGTGGCACAGATACGCAGTATTTT.

The rearrangement joins TRBV9 to TRBJ1-2, with TRBD1 matching 8 bases. Germline-derived CDR1 and CDR2 are SGDLS and YYNGEE. This CDR3 region has 14 residues. V trimming: 4 bases; J trimming: 7 bases; junction bases outside the gene matches: 9. The CDR3 here is CASSTRQGTSGYTF. The CDR3 DNA follows: TGTGCCAGCAGCACAAGACAGGGGACGAGTGGCTACACCTTC. Looking up the rest from reference TRBV9 and TRBJ1-2 gives the full variable domain: DSGVTQTPKHLITATGQRVTLRCSPRSGDLSVYWYQQSLDQGLQFLIQYYNGEERAKGNILERFSAQQFPDLHSELNLSSLELGDSALYFCASSTRQGTSGYTFGSGTRLTVV.

The J gene is TRBJ2-7, the V gene TRBV28; D not resolved. V dropped 5 bases and J dropped 2 bases, with 7 bases sitting between them. In germline, CDR1 is MDHEN, CDR2 SYDVKM. The CDR3 consists of 12 residues. The CDR3 coding sequence is TGTGCCAGCAGTCGTACAGCCTACGAGCAGTACTTC. Protein product: CASSRTAYEQYF.

The rearrangement joins TRBV27 to TRBJ2-7; D ambiguous. This CDR3 has 16 residues. Germline V CDR1 and CDR2: MNHEY, SMNVEV (reference sequence). V lost 6 bases and J 0 bases, leaving 18 bases between the germline ends. The CDR3 region has the DNA TGTGCCAGCAGGCGATACTCGGTTTCTGACTCCTACGAGCAGTACTTC. Translating gives CASRRYSVSDSYEQYF.

The sample holds a few counts of this clone. At the DNA level, this CDR3 is encoded by other sequences in the same sample as well. V usage is TRBV29-1 and J usage is TRBJ1-1, with 7 bases identical to TRBD1. The V segment lost 4 bases and the J segment 0 bases; nucleotides outside the gene matches: 2. CDR3 length: 13 residues. Germline V gives CDR1 SQVTM, CDR2 ANQGSEA. The CDR3 region is CSVGGQMNTEAFF. The CDR3 DNA reads TGCAGCGTTGGGGGACAGATGAACACTGAAGCTTTCTTT.

The chain joins TRBV5-1 to TRBJ2-5; 10 positions match TRBD2. The ends lost 4 bases at V and 5 bases at J; junction bases unmatched: 2. Looked up from germline, CDR1 is SGHRS and CDR2 is YFSETQ. The length of the CDR3 is 13 residues. The CDR3 loop reads CASSQGLAETQYF. CDR3 nucleotide sequence: TGCGCCAGCAGCCAGGGACTAGCGGAGACCCAGTACTTC.

In this sample, this clone turned up a few times. This chain links TRBV7-2 with TRBJ1-2; possible D gene TRBD1, 5 bases. There are 15 residues in the CDR3. Germline CDR1 SGHTA, CDR2 FQGNSA. The germline V and J ends were trimmed by 0 bases and 3 bases, with 11 bases remaining between them. CDR3 loop: CASSLAVGGDYGYTF. DNA of the CDR3: TGTGCCAGCAGCTTAGCGGTCGGGGGGGACTATGGCTACACCTTC.

This chain joins TRBV6-1 and TRBJ1-2, with TRBD1 matching 7 bases. V trimming: 5 bases; J trimming: 2 bases; junction bases outside the gene matches: 5. This CDR3 has 14 residues. Germline-derived CDR1 and CDR2 are MNHNS and SASEGT. This CDR3 reads CASSTTGMNYGYTF. The CDR3 DNA sequence: TGTGCCAGCAGTACGACAGGGATGAACTATGGCTACACCTTC.

This rearrangement joins TRBV5-1 to TRBJ2-3; weak D call: TRBD2 (5 bases). The CDR3 consists of 15 residues. Germline V gene lookup returns CDR1 SGHRS and CDR2 YFSETQ. V lost 1 base, J lost 4 bases, and 13 bases lay in between. The CDR3 reads CASSLWQPGADTQYF. The CDR3 nucleotides are TGCGCCAGCAGCTTGTGGCAGCCCGGGGCAGATACGCAGTATTTT. The full variable domain, in which reference TRBV5-1 and TRBJ2-3 provide the parts outside the CDR3, is KAGVTQTPRYLIKTRGQQVTLSCSPISGHRSVSWYQQTPGQGLQFLFEYFSETQRNKGNFPGRFSGRQFSNSRSEMNVSTLELGDSALYLCASSLWQPGADTQYFGPGTRLTVL.

Comment on this clone: The sample contains more than one DNA sequence encoding this CDR3. The DNA of the CDR3 is TGTGCCAGCAGCCTGGGGACAGGCGGTGAAAAACTGTTTTTT. Protein sequence: CASSLGTGGEKLFF. The chain combines TRBV7-9 with TRBJ1-4, with TRBD1 identical over 8 bases. The CDR3 sequence is 14 residues long. Losses at the gene ends were 5 bases for V and 7 bases for J; bases not matched to a gene: 6. From germline, CDR1 is SEHNR and CDR2 FQNEAQ (reference sequence).

This chain uses TRBV10-3 with TRBJ1-1; 7 positions agree with TRBD1. Trimming removed 6 bases from V and 11 bases from J; junction bases left unmatched: 9. In germline, CDR1 is ENHRY, CDR2 SYGVKD. CDR3 length: 12 amino acids. CDR3 loop: CAISPGQNEAFF. CDR3 bases: TGTGCCATCAGCCCGGGACAGAATGAGGCTTTCTTT.

The sample holds a few counts of this clone. The V gene is TRBV28, the J gene TRBJ2-7; 8 bases fit TRBD2. V was pared by 7 bases and J by 3 bases, with 5 bases of the junction left unmatched. The CDR3 spans 13 residues. Germline V gene sequence: CDR1 MDHEN, CDR2 SYDVKM. Here the CDR3 reads CASTAGGVYEQYF. In nucleotides, the CDR3 is TGTGCCAGCACCGCCGGGGGGGTCTACGAGCAGTACTTC.

The chain combines TRBV2 with TRBJ2-1; TRBD2 might be the D (6 bases). Trimming stripped 6 bases from V and 8 bases from J, with 11 bases between. CDR3 size: 12 residues. Per germline, CDR1 SNHLY and CDR2 FYNNEI. DNA of the CDR3: TGTGCCAGCAGATTATCGGGGGATGAGCAGTTCTTC. It encodes CASRLSGDEQFF.

This clone was found a few times. V gene TRBV2 combines with J gene TRBJ1-5; no clear D. V was cut by 5 bases and J by 2 bases, with 13 bases left in between. The CDR3 has 15 residues. Germline V gene lookup returns CDR1 SNHLY and CDR2 FYNNEI. The DNA for the CDR3 is TGTGCCAGCAGTTTGGGCCTTTCGGGCAATCAGCCCCAGCATTTT. Amino acids: CASSLGLSGNQPQHF.

The chain uses TRBV18 and TRBJ1-5; a possible D gene is TRBD1 (5 bases). The CDR3 runs to 16 residues. The germline gives CDR1 KGHSH, CDR2 LQKENI. Trimming took off 1 base at V and 1 base at J, with 11 bases between the two ends. CDR3 sequence reads: CASSPRQGGSNQPQHF. Written as DNA, the CDR3 is TGTGCCAGCTCACCACGGCAGGGAGGGAGCAATCAGCCCCAGCATTTT.

This clone was observed a few times. The rearrangement links TRBV6-5 to TRBJ1-2; perhaps TRBD1 as D (5 bases). Germline V CDR1 and CDR2: MNHEY, SVGAGI. The CDR3 spans 15 residues. V lost 0 bases to trimming and J lost 4 bases, with 12 bases between them. The CDR3 sequence: CASSYSGGASYGYTF. The CDR3 coding sequence is TGTGCCAGCAGTTACTCGGGGGGAGCTAGCTATGGCTACACCTTC.

The CDR3: CASSAGTNWAKNIQYF. In nucleotides, the CDR3 is TGTGCCAGTAGTGCTGGGACAAATTGGGCCAAAAACATTCAGTACTTC. This rearrangement joins TRBV19 to TRBJ2-4; the D gene is possibly TRBD1 (6 bases). V lost 5 bases to trimming and J lost 1 base, with 15 bases between them. In germline, CDR1 is LNHDA, CDR2 SQIVND (reference sequence). This CDR3 has 16 amino acids.

This clone was detected a few times. V usage is TRBV6-5 and J usage is TRBJ1-2; TRBD1 is a possible D gene (6 bases). The length of the CDR3 is 13 residues. Germline V gene sequence: CDR1 MNHEY, CDR2 SVGAGI. V was shortened by 5 bases and J by 5 bases, with 12 bases between the two germline ends. CDR3 protein: CASSDGQTYGYTF. The CDR3 bases are TGTGCCAGCAGTGACGGACAGACGTATGGCTACACCTTC.

In its sample, this clone was seen a few times. CDR3 nucleotides: TGTGCCAGCGCCTTCAGGGCCATGGATGAAAAACTGTTTTTT. Its translation is CASAFRAMDEKLFF. V gene TRBV2 combines with J gene TRBJ1-4; TRBD1 is a possible D gene (5 bases). Trimming stripped 8 bases from V and 6 bases from J, with 16 bases between. The length of the CDR3 is 14 residues. Germline values: CDR1 SNHLY, CDR2 FYNNEI.

This clone appeared a few times. This chain links TRBV19 with TRBJ2-5, with a weak D call TRBD2 (7 bases). Germline V CDR1 and CDR2: LNHDA, SQIVND (reference sequence). Trimming shortened V by 7 bases and J by 5 bases, and 11 bases separated the two germline ends. This CDR3 has 12 residues. In nucleotides, the CDR3 is TGTGCCAGTACACAGGGAGGGGAGACCCAGTACTTC. Translated, it gives CASTQGGETQYF.

J is TRBJ2-1 and V is TRBV9; 7 bases are a match to TRBD1. The CDR3 spans 15 residues. Per germline, CDR1 SGDLS and CDR2 YYNGEE. V was pared by 3 bases and J by 4 bases, with 7 bases of the junction left unmatched. DNA for the CDR3: TGTGCCAGCAGCGCAGCAGGGGGTTTATACAATGAGCAGTTCTTC. Amino acids: CASSAAGGLYNEQFF. The variable domain in full, with the rest retrieved from reference TRBV9 and TRBJ2-1, is DSGVTQTPKHLITATGQRVTLRCSPRSGDLSVYWYQQSLDQGLQFLIQYYNGEERAKGNILERFSAQQFPDLHSELNLSSLELGDSALYFCASSAAGGLYNEQFFGPGTRLTVL.

The rearrangement joins TRBV6-1 to TRBJ1-2; no reliable D call. CDR3 length: 13 amino acids. Germline V gene sequence: CDR1 MNHNS, CDR2 SASEGT. The germline V and J ends were trimmed by 4 bases and 4 bases, with 10 bases remaining between them. The CDR3 sequence: CASSAAGSYGYTF. In DNA, the CDR3 is TGTGCCAGCAGTGCGGCGGGCTCCTATGGCTACACCTTC.

The rearrangement links TRBV9 to TRBJ1-5, with D maybe TRBD1 (6 bases). Trimming shortened V by 0 bases and J by 7 bases, and 11 bases separated the two germline ends. The length of the CDR3 is 14 residues. The V gene's germline CDR1 is SGDLS and CDR2 YYNGEE. The chain's CDR3 is CASSVGQGLQPQHF. The CDR3 DNA reads as TGTGCCAGCAGCGTAGGTCAGGGGCTCCAGCCCCAGCATTTT.

The chain couples TRBV18 to TRBJ2-7; 8 bases align to TRBD2. This CDR3 has 14 residues. Germline CDR1 KGHSH, CDR2 LQKENI. With 1 base clipped from V and 2 bases from J, the junction kept 1 base outside the gene matches. The CDR3 DNA follows: TGTGCCAGCTCACCACTAGCGGGACCCTACGAGCAGTACTTC. It yields the protein CASSPLAGPYEQYF. Based on the CDR3 plus reference TRBV18 and TRBJ2-7, the full variable domain is NAGVMQNPRHLVRRRGQEARLRCSPMKGHSHVYWYRQLPEEGLKFMVYLQKENIIDESGMPKERFSAEFPKEGPSILRIQQVVRGDSAAYFCASSPLAGPYEQYFGPGTRLTVT.